The 26 T cell receptor beta chains in this list originate from one sample, sequenced in a study of immune heterogeneity within non-small cell lung tumors (dated by TCRdb to between 2018 and 2020). The TCR template was genomic DNA extracted from bulk tumor tissue, and roughly 590 ng of gDNA was amplified for each sample. Multiple biopsies per primary tumor were taken during surgery, spaced as far apart as possible within the tumor mass. Patients in the study cohort, which was described as untreated, were newly diagnosed NSCLC cases going through curative surgery. These reads were obtained on a HiSeq X Ten. A multiplex PCR system amplified the TCR beta CDR3 region, with a first 10-cycle round using 32 V-gene forward and 13 J-gene reverse primers. TCRdb trimmed the raw reads at Q25, called clones with MiXCR and kept productive beta chains. Rows are unified per CDR3 protein, each entry keeping the most common DNA and genes. The sample yields some 2,500 distinct CDR3 sequences; 51% were counted once. 44% of the sample is in the top ten clones.

The sample was lung tumor tissue. These receptors were collected from a man aged 45-60 years with non-small cell lung cancer.

This rearrangement joins TRBV28 to TRBJ2-6, with 14 bases fitting TRBD2. The germline CDR1 and CDR2 sequences are MDHEN and SYDVKM. The CDR3 length is 18 residues. V lost 4 bases to trimming and J lost 0 bases; unmatched junction nucleotides: 2. CDR3: CASSSGLAGVSGANVLTF. CDR3 in DNA: TGTGCCAGCAGTTCGGGACTAGCGGGAGTCTCTGGGGCCAACGTCCTGACTTTC.

V is TRBV28 and J is TRBJ1-2; D gene uncertain. CDR1 and CDR2 (germline): MDHEN, SYDVKM. The CDR3 spans 13 residues. Trimming took 4 bases from V and 6 from J, leaving 12 bases between them. CDR3 sequence (DNA): TGTGCCAGCAGTTACCCTCGGACGGATGGCTACACCTTC. Its protein product is CASSYPRTDGYTF.

The chain employs TRBV7-8 and TRBJ2-7; perhaps D is TRBD1 or TRBD2 (6 bases each). The germline V gene encodes CDR1 SGHVS and CDR2 FQNEAQ. Trimming removed 1 base at V and 2 bases at J, with 9 bases between. This CDR3 is built from 14 residues. The CDR3 here is CASSLEGGPYEQYF. The CDR3 region has the DNA TGTGCCAGCAGCTTAGAGGGGGGCCCCTACGAGCAGTACTTC.

The V call is TRBV11-2, the J call TRBJ2-4; D call uncertain. The J call may not be correct, given that the DNA end is closer to TRBJ2-1. The length of the CDR3 is 13 residues. Germline CDR1 SGHAT, CDR2 FQNNGV. In DNA form, the CDR3 reads TGTGCCAGCAGCTTAGATCCGGTACCGTTCCAGTTCTTC. It encodes CASSLDPVPFQFF.

This rearrangement joins TRBV5-1 to TRBJ1-1; unclear D gene. The CDR3 is made up of 13 amino acids. Germline V gene sequence: CDR1 SGHRS, CDR2 YFSETQ. Trimming left V 0 bases short and J 1 base short, with 4 bases between. The CDR3 nucleotides read TGCGCCAGCAGCTTGGAACAGAACACTGAAGCTTTCTTT. It codes for CASSLEQNTEAFF.

There are a few counts of this clonotype. The chain uses TRBV30 and TRBJ1-1, with D unresolved. The V and J ends lost 2 bases and 4 bases respectively, with 23 bases between them. This CDR3 has 17 amino acids. CDR1 and CDR2 from the germline V gene are GTSNPN and SVGIG (reference sequence). This CDR3 reads CAWSPLRPFQPSTEAFF. The CDR3 bases are TGTGCCTGGAGTCCTCTTCGGCCCTTCCAGCCTTCCACTGAAGCTTTCTTT.

This clonotype was counted only a few times. V gene TRBV25-1 combines with J gene TRBJ1-1, with a weak D call TRBD1 (5 bases). CDR1 and CDR2 (germline): MGHDK, SYGVNS. The V end was cut by 5 bases, the J end by 2 bases, with 12 bases between. This CDR3 is 14 amino acids long. CDR3 nucleotide sequence: TGTGCCAGCAGTTCTGGACATGTAAACACTGAAGCTTTCTTT. The encoded protein is CASSSGHVNTEAFF. The complete variable domain, with remaining parts taken from reference TRBV25-1 and TRBJ1-1, reads EADIYQTPRYLVIGTGKKITLECSQTMGHDKMYWYQQDPGMELHLIHYSYGVNSTEKGDLSSESTVSRIRTEHFPLTLESARPSHTSQYLCASSSGHVNTEAFFGQGTRLTVV.

CDR3 nucleotide sequence: TGTGCCAGCAGCTTGTTCCCAGGGGGCGGCTATGGCTACACCTTC. Translation: CASSLFPGGGYGYTF. This chain links TRBV5-5 with TRBJ1-2, with TRBD1 matching over 8 bases. Looked up from germline, CDR1 is SGHKS and CDR2 is YYEKEE (reference sequence). The CDR3 sequence is 15 residues long. The ends lost 1 base at V and 4 bases at J; junction bases unmatched: 6.

The chain uses TRBV11-2 and TRBJ2-7; TRBD1 matches at 7 bases. The CDR3 extends over 13 amino acids. Germline CDR1 reads SGHAT; CDR2 reads FQNNGV. Trimming cost V 5 bases and J 4 bases; bases outside gene matches: 5. As DNA, the CDR3 is TGTGCCAGCAGCCCGCGGACAGGTTACGAGCAGTACTTC. It is translated as CASSPRTGYEQYF.

This rearrangement joins TRBV27 to TRBJ2-7; TRBD1 might be the D (6 bases). V lost 4 bases, J lost 2 bases, and 9 bases lay in between. Germline assignment: CDR1 MNHEY and CDR2 SMNVEV (reference sequence). This CDR3 has 13 amino acids. CDR3 amino acids: CASSSGATYEQYF. In DNA, the CDR3 is TGTGCCAGCAGTTCAGGGGCTACCTACGAGCAGTACTTC.

This clonotype was seen more than once but under ten times. The J gene is TRBJ2-1, the V gene TRBV3-1, with 10 positions matching TRBD2. Losses at the gene ends were 5 bases for V and 5 bases for J; bases not matched to a gene: 3. Germline lookup yields CDR1 LGHDT and CDR2 YNNKEL (reference sequence). CDR3 size: 14 residues. The CDR3, as DNA: TGTGCCAGCAGCGACACTAGCGGGAACAATGAGCAGTTCTTC. It yields the protein CASSDTSGNNEQFF.

The chain recombines TRBV28 with TRBJ1-4, with D maybe TRBD1 (5 bases). The length of the CDR3 is 15 residues. Germline assignment: CDR1 MDHEN and CDR2 SYDVKM. V gave up 7 bases and J gave up 6 bases, with 18 bases separating them. As DNA, the CDR3 is TGTGCCAGCACCGAAAGGGGTGGAACGGATGAAAAACTGTTTTTT. This translates into CASTERGGTDEKLFF. Full variable domain (outside the CDR3, taken from reference TRBV28 and TRBJ1-4): DVKVTQSSRYLVKRTGEKVFLECVQDMDHENMFWYRQDPGLGLRLIYFSYDVKMKEKGDIPEGYSVSREKKERFSLILESASTNQTSMYLCASTERGGTDEKLFFGSGTQLSVL.

In its sample, this clonotype was seen a few times. The chain joins TRBV6-1 to TRBJ2-7; TRBD2 is a possible D gene (6 bases). Per germline, CDR1 MNHNS and CDR2 SASEGT. The V end lost 8 bases, the J end lost 1 base, and 15 bases lay between the germline ends. The CDR3 has 14 residues. CDR3 DNA sequence: TGTGCCAGCGCTTTGTCTAGCGTTTCCTACGAGCAGTACTTC. Its protein product is CASALSSVSYEQYF.

V gene TRBV9 combines with J gene TRBJ1-4, with 8 nucleotides matching TRBD1. Trimming took 3 bases from V and 6 from J; bases not matched to a gene: 7. The CDR3 covers 15 residues. CDR1 and CDR2 (germline): SGDLS, YYNGEE. This CDR3 is CASSGGQGGDEKLFF. As DNA, the CDR3 is TGTGCCAGCAGCGGAGGACAGGGCGGAGATGAAAAACTGTTTTTT.

About this clonotype itself: Germline and junction disagree at one end, which may indicate a read error. CDR3 protein: CAISGTGGSNEQYF. In DNA, the CDR3 is TGTGCCATCAGCGGGACAGGGGGCTCCAACGAGCAGTACTTC. The chain combines TRBV10-3 with TRBJ2-7, with 12 bases identical to TRBD1. CDR3 length: 14 residues. CDR1 ENHRY and CDR2 SYGVKD come from the germline V gene.

The V call is TRBV30, the J call TRBJ1-1; tentatively, D is TRBD1 (5 bases). CDR3 length: 13 amino acids. CDR1 and CDR2 from the germline V gene are GTSNPN and SVGIG (reference sequence). Trimming removed 2 bases at V and 6 bases at J, with 13 bases between. The CDR3 is CAWSRRVGAEAFF. The CDR3 DNA reads as TGTGCCTGGAGTCGCAGGGTAGGAGCTGAAGCTTTCTTT.

The CDR3 is CASSFSASGSLADTQYF. The CDR3, as DNA: TGTGCCAGCAGTTTTTCAGCTAGCGGGAGTCTCGCAGATACGCAGTATTTT. The chain couples TRBV28 to TRBJ2-3; 10 positions match TRBD2. Germline V gene sequence: CDR1 MDHEN, CDR2 SYDVKM. The CDR3 has 17 amino acids. Trimming removed 3 bases from V and 4 bases from J; junction bases left unmatched: 10.

This clonotype is categorized as medium-sized (0.01 to 0.1%). The chain employs TRBV19 and TRBJ1-5; 9 bases fit TRBD1. CDR1 and CDR2 from the germline V gene are LNHDA and SQIVND (reference sequence). Unmatched junction bases numbered 9, after V lost 5 bases and J lost 4 bases. The length of the CDR3 is 16 residues. This chain's CDR3 is CASSPHGTGKNQPQHF. The DNA for the CDR3 is TGTGCCAGTAGTCCTCATGGGACAGGGAAGAATCAGCCCCAGCATTTT.

As to this clonotype: One base away lies a much larger clone, so this may be a sequencing read error. The chain joins TRBV20-1 to TRBJ2-1, with 7 nucleotides matching TRBD2. J gave up 5 bases and V 0 bases, and 13 bases lay outside the gene matches. The CDR3 is made up of 17 amino acids. The germline gives CDR1 DFQATT, CDR2 SNEGSKA (reference sequence). Here the CDR3 reads CSARDRGASGSHNEQFF. For the CDR3, the DNA is TGCAGTGCTAGAGATCGGGGAGCTAGCGGAAGCCACAATGAGCAGTTCTTC.

This clonotype ranks as medium-sized (0.01 to 0.1%). This chain links TRBV28 with TRBJ1-2, with D uncertain. The CDR3 totals 11 residues. Germline CDR1 and CDR2: MDHEN and SYDVKM. With 4 bases removed from V and 5 bases from J, the gap between germline ends came to 5 bases. The CDR3 coding sequence is TGTGCCAGCAGTTCGGTTTATGGCTACACCTTC. Protein product: CASSSVYGYTF.

The J gene is TRBJ1-1, the V gene TRBV6-1; D gene unclear. The ends were cut back, 3 bases at V and 1 base at J, with 6 bases in the middle. Per the germline V gene, CDR1 is MNHNS and CDR2 is SASEGT. This CDR3 is built from 13 residues. This CDR3 reads CASSEWKNTEAFF. CDR3 bases: TGTGCCAGCAGTGAGTGGAAGAACACTGAAGCTTTCTTT.

The chain employs TRBV3-1 and TRBJ2-5; TRBD2 agrees at 12 bases. The V segment lost 4 bases and the J segment 9 bases; nucleotides outside the gene matches: 12. From germline, CDR1 is LGHDT and CDR2 YNNKEL (reference sequence). The CDR3 is made up of 16 amino acids. The CDR3 loop reads CASSPPTSGRSVPQYF. In DNA, the CDR3 is TGTGCCAGCAGCCCCCCGACTAGCGGGAGAAGTGTTCCCCAGTACTTC.

In its sample, this clonotype was seen once. The chain combines TRBV27 with TRBJ2-7; 7 nucleotides align to TRBD2. CDR3 length: 15 amino acids. J lost 5 bases, V lost 5 bases, and 12 bases had no gene match. CDR1 and CDR2 from the germline V gene are MNHEY and SMNVEV (reference sequence). CDR3 sequence reads: CASSPRNGGRHEQYF. DNA of the CDR3: TGTGCCAGCAGTCCCCGTAACGGGGGGAGGCACGAGCAGTACTTC.

To note about this clonotype: This likely comes from a read error, as the CDR3 has no conserved phenylalanine or tryptophan at its end. The chain is built from TRBV10-3 and TRBJ2-3; D remains unclear. Trimming removed 5 bases at V and 2 bases at J, with 2 bases between. The CDR3 loop spans 11 amino acids. CDR1 and CDR2 (germline): ENHRY, SYGVKD. CDR3 region: CAISNTDTQYS. The DNA for the CDR3 is TGTGCCATCAGTAACACAGATACGCAGTATTCT.

The V call is TRBV12-3 or TRBV12-4, the J call TRBJ1-3, with 8 bases lining up with TRBD1. The CDR3 runs 15 residues. This CDR3 is CATGQGAISGNTIYF. In nucleotides, the CDR3 is TGTGCGACCGGCCAGGGGGCAATAAGTGGAAACACCATATATTTT.

In its sample, this clonotype was seen a few times. V usage is TRBV2 and J usage is TRBJ2-7; D possibly corresponds to TRBD2 (6 bases). The germline V gene has CDR1 SNHLY and CDR2 FYNNEI. V was shortened by 6 bases and J by 7 bases, with 13 bases between the two germline ends. The CDR3 is 12 residues long. CDR3 coding DNA: TGTGCCAGCAGCCACCCAAGCGGGGAGCAGTACTTC. This sequence encodes CASSHPSGEQYF.